This is a list of T cell receptor beta chains from one sample in a study of shared clonotypes between healthy human individuals. Produced via immunoSEQ multiplex PCR; TCRdb's table is partial and in-frame only. The data contain roughly 480,000 clones, around three quarters of them singletons. The sample comprised PBMCs. The receptors were gathered from a woman in her forties in good health. Some clones in this sample may be carry-over from other donors' samples. The CDR3 runs from the conserved cysteine through the conserved F or W. Fields, in order: CDR3 protein, CDR3 DNA, D gene, J gene, V gene, clone size. A D gene is named only where the DNA matches it firmly. Where a row states a size, it is once, few, many or the class of an expanded clone; other rows omit it.

CDR3aa: CASSVGGGGNTEAFF
CDR3nt: TGTGCCAGCAGCGTAGGCGGTGGAGGGAACACTGAAGCTTTCTTT
d_gene: NA
j_gene: TRBJ1-1
v_gene: TRBV9
abundance: NA

CDR3aa: CASSVAPTREYGYTF
CDR3nt: TGTGCCAGCAGCGTAGCCCCTACCAGGGAATATGGCTACACCTTC
d_gene: NA
j_gene: TRBJ1-2
v_gene: TRBV9
abundance: few

CDR3aa: CASSQAGGLIGEQFF
CDR3nt: TGTGCCAGCAGCCAAGCCGGAGGGCTGATCGGGGAGCAGTTCTTC
d_gene: NA
j_gene: TRBJ2-1
v_gene: TRBV4-2
abundance: NA

CDR3aa: CASSPIARGGNEQYF
CDR3nt: TGCGCCAGCAGCCCTATTGCTCGGGGGGGCAACGAGCAGTACTTC
d_gene: TRBD2
j_gene: TRBJ2-7
v_gene: TRBV4-1
abundance: NA

CDR3aa: CASSEAPGSPTYEQYF
CDR3nt: TGTGCCAGCAGTGAGGCCCCCGGGTCCCCAACCTACGAGCAGTACTTC
d_gene: NA
j_gene: TRBJ2-7
v_gene: TRBV6-4
abundance: NA

CDR3aa: CAWSYFYEQFF
CDR3nt: TGTGCCTGGAGTTATTTTTATGAGCAGTTCTTC
d_gene: NA
j_gene: TRBJ2-1
v_gene: TRBV30
abundance: NA

CDR3aa: CACHRDGNSPLHF
CDR3nt: TGTGCCTGTCACCGGGACGGTAATTCACCCCTCCACTTT
d_gene: NA
j_gene: TRBJ1-6
v_gene: TRBV30
abundance: once

CDR3aa: CASSETGAQGSYNEQFF
CDR3nt: TGTGCCAGCAGTGAGACAGGGGCTCAAGGCTCCTACAATGAGCAGTTCTTC
d_gene: TRBD1
j_gene: TRBJ2-1
v_gene: TRBV28
abundance: NA

CDR3aa: CASSLGATGDAQYF
CDR3nt: TGCGCCAGCAGCTTGGGCGCAACAGGGGATGCGCAGTATTTT
d_gene: TRBD1
j_gene: TRBJ2-3
v_gene: TRBV5-1
abundance: NA

CDR3aa: CAWSGGDNEKLFF
CDR3nt: TGTGCCTGGAGTGGGGGTGACAATGAAAAACTGTTTTTT
d_gene: NA
j_gene: TRBJ1-4
v_gene: TRBV30
abundance: NA

CDR3aa: CASRFRTSTDTQYF
CDR3nt: TGTGCCAGCAGGTTCCGGACTAGCACGGATACGCAGTATTTT
d_gene: TRBD2
j_gene: TRBJ2-3
v_gene: TRBV7-2
abundance: NA

CDR3aa: CASSAAGEQYF
CDR3nt: TGCGCCAGCAGCGCAGCGGGGGAGCAGTACTTC
d_gene: TRBD2
j_gene: TRBJ2-7
v_gene: TRBV5-1
abundance: many

CDR3aa: CASSGLAGDLNEQYF
CDR3nt: TGTGCCAGCAGCGGACTAGCGGGAGATCTTAACGAGCAGTACTTC
d_gene: TRBD2
j_gene: TRBJ2-7
v_gene: TRBV28
abundance: NA

CDR3aa: CASSQGRDRETQYF
CDR3nt: TGCGCCAGCAGCCAAGGACGGGACAGAGAGACCCAGTACTTC
d_gene: TRBD1
j_gene: TRBJ2-5
v_gene: TRBV4-3
abundance: NA

CDR3aa: CASSRRYGDTEAFF
CDR3nt: TGTGCCAGCAGTAGAAGGTACGGCGACACTGAAGCTTTCTTT
d_gene: NA
j_gene: TRBJ1-1
v_gene: TRBV27
abundance: many

CDR3aa: CASSPRGVPVEYF
CDR3nt: TGTGCCAGCAGTCCTCGGGGCGTCCCCGTGGAGTACTTC
d_gene: NA
j_gene: TRBJ2-7
v_gene: TRBV6-5
abundance: NA

CDR3aa: CASSLDSGVRTDTQYF
CDR3nt: TGCGCCAGCAGCTTGGATTCGGGGGTTCGGACAGATACGCAGTATTTT
d_gene: NA
j_gene: TRBJ2-3
v_gene: TRBV5-1
abundance: NA

CDR3aa: CATAFDRGDTEAFF
CDR3nt: TGTGCCACTGCCTTCGACAGGGGGGACACTGAAGCTTTCTTT
d_gene: TRBD1
j_gene: TRBJ1-1
v_gene: TRBV6-1
abundance: NA

CDR3aa: CASSPSGTGVYTQYF
CDR3nt: TGTGCCAGCAGCCCCTCCGGGACAGGGGTATATACGCAGTATTTT
d_gene: TRBD1
j_gene: TRBJ2-3
v_gene: TRBV11-2
abundance: NA

CDR3aa: CASRWTGGEGFEAFF
CDR3nt: TGTGCCAGCAGATGGACAGGGGGCGAGGGTTTTGAAGCTTTCTTT
d_gene: TRBD1
j_gene: TRBJ1-1
v_gene: TRBV27
abundance: NA

CDR3aa: CASRVASGAGVTEAFF
CDR3nt: TGTGCCAGCAGAGTAGCTTCGGGGGCTGGAGTCACTGAAGCTTTCTTT
d_gene: NA
j_gene: TRBJ1-1
v_gene: TRBV28
abundance: NA

CDR3aa: CASSYGETQYF
CDR3nt: TGTGCCAGCAGCTACGGAGAGACCCAGTACTTC
d_gene: NA
j_gene: TRBJ2-5
v_gene: TRBV7-9
abundance: NA

CDR3aa: CASNPAGWNEQYF
CDR3nt: TGCGCCAGCAACCCGGCAGGGTGGAACGAGCAGTACTTC
d_gene: NA
j_gene: TRBJ2-7
v_gene: TRBV5-1
abundance: NA

CDR3aa: CASSIAASGHGELFF
CDR3nt: TGTGCCAGTAGTATTGCGGCTAGCGGGCACGGGGAGCTGTTTTTT
d_gene: TRBD2
j_gene: TRBJ2-2
v_gene: TRBV19
abundance: NA

CDR3aa: CASSGDFNQPQHF
CDR3nt: TGTGCCAGCAGTGGGGACTTCAATCAGCCCCAGCATTTT
d_gene: NA
j_gene: TRBJ1-5
v_gene: TRBV2
abundance: NA

CDR3aa: CASSAGTGGGGTDTQYF
CDR3nt: TGTGCCAGCAGCGCTGGGACAGGGGGCGGGGGCACAGATACGCAGTATTTT
d_gene: TRBD1
j_gene: TRBJ2-3
v_gene: TRBV9
abundance: few

CDR3aa: CASSLELREIDEQYF
CDR3nt: TGTGCCAGCAGCTTAGAGCTGCGGGAGATCGACGAGCAGTACTTC
d_gene: TRBD2
j_gene: TRBJ2-7
v_gene: TRBV7-2
abundance: NA

CDR3aa: CATQSSGGGQETQYF
CDR3nt: TGTGCCACCCAATCTTCAGGGGGAGGGCAAGAGACCCAGTACTTC
d_gene: NA
j_gene: TRBJ2-5
v_gene: TRBV28
abundance: NA